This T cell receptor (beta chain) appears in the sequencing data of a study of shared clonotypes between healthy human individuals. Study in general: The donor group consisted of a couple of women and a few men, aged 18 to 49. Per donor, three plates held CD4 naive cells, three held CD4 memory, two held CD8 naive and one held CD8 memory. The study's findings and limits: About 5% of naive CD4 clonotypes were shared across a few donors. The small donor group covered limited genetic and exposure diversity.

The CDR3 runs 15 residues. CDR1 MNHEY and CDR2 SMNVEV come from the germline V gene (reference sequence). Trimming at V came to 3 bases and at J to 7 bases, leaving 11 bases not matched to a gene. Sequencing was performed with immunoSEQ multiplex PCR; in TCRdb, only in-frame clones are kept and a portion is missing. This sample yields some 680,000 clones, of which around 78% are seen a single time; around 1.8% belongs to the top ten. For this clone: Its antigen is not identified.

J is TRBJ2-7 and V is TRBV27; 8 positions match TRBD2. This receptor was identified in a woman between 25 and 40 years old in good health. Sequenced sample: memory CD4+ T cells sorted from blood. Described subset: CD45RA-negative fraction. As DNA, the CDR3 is TGTGCCAGCAGTTTCGGTAGCGGGACCCCGAGGGAGCAGTACTTC. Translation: CASSFGSGTPREQYF.